This TCR beta chain came from a study of vaccination and CD4 T cells after COVID-19. Across the study: Of the convalescent patients, who were SARS-CoV-2 positive by nasal swab PCR, about nine had mild and one severe disease. A median of around 73 days (range 14 to 241) separated dose two from the taking of post-vaccine samples.

The treatment denotes: roughly ten-day PBMC culture with coronavirus spike peptide pools or control peptides (ViraFEST assay). Cells were cultured for more than eight days, and then CD4+ T cells were isolated by negative selection. The CDR3 runs to 14 residues. The J segment lost 3 bases and the V segment lost 4 bases, leaving 5 bases of the junction unmatched. Germline CDR1 SGHTA, CDR2 FQGNSA. Study-wide results and caveats: Looking at convalescent patients, a median roughly 83% of reactive clones were present only post-vaccination.

CD4+ T cells that had been cultured provided DNA sequenced with the Oncomine TCR Beta short-read assay. TCRdb itself ran the PCR reads through MiXCR, one entry per CDR3 protein. The table records some 13,000 distinct CDR3 sequences, roughly 80% of them present only once. As concerns this clonotype: The target antigen is unknown.

Sequenced: CD4+ T cells from blood, cultured in vitro. The rearrangement uses TRBV7-2 and TRBJ1-1; 7 bases are a match to TRBD1. The receptor comes from a human donor who had recovered from COVID-19. The CDR3 loop is CASSSQGGDTEAFF. CDR3 bases: TGTGCCAGCAGCTCCCAGGGGGGAGACACTGAAGCTTTCTTT. Combining the CDR3 with reference TRBV7-2 and TRBJ1-1 gives the whole variable domain GAGVSQSPSNKVTEKGKDVELRCDPISGHTALYWYRQSLGQGLEFLIYFQGNSAPDKSGLPSDRFSAERTGGSVSTLTIQRTQQEDSAVYLCASSSQGGDTEAFFGQGTRLTVV.